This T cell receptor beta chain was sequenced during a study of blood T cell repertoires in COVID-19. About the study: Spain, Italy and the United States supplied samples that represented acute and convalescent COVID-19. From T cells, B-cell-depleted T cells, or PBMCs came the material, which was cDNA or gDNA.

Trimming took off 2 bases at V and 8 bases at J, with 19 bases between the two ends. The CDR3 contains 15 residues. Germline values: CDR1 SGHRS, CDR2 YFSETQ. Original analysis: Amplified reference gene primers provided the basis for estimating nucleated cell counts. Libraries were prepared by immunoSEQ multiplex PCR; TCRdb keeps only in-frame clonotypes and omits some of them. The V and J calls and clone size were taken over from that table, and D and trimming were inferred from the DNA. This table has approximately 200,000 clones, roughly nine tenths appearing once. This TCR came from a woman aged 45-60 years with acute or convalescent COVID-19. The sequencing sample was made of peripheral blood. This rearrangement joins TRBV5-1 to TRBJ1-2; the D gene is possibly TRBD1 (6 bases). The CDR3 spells CASSLRQGSSGGYTF. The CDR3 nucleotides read TGCGCCAGCAGCTTACGGCAGGGGAGCTCTGGGGGCTACACCTTC.